The source of this T cell receptor (beta chain) is a study of T-cell reconstitution after alpha-beta-depleted transplantation in children. Unique molecular identifiers were incorporated during preparation of the TCRbeta library. TCRdb reprocessed the PCR reads with MiXCR, giving one entry per CDR3 protein. The data show around 420,000 distinct CDR3 sequences, about a sixth seen once. This clonotype was counted only a few times. The antigen is undetermined. Germline CDR1 reads KGHDR; CDR2 reads SFDVKD. Trimming removed 11 bases from V and 5 bases from J; junction bases left unmatched: 7. CDR3 length: 13 residues. Overall study findings and caveats: Recipient T cells and thymic progenitors that survived gave rise to the high TCRbeta diversity observed at day 60 in some patients. A year post-transplant, T-cell counts and diversity derived mostly from newly produced T cells. Two months or so post-transplant, alpha-beta T cells reportedly derived from several hundred expanded graft clones.

The gene calls are TRBV24-1 and TRBJ2-1; 8 bases are a match to TRBD1. Sequencing was performed on PBMCs, mostly from graft donor cells, taken 360 days after TCRalphabeta/CD19-depleted stem cell transplant. This receptor was taken from a boy in the first two years of life who had a stem cell transplant for Wiskott-Aldrich syndrome, so the T cells may come from the graft donor. DNA of the CDR3: TGTGCCAACAGACAGGGGTTGGACAATGAGCAGTTCTTC. Its translation is CANRQGLDNEQFF.